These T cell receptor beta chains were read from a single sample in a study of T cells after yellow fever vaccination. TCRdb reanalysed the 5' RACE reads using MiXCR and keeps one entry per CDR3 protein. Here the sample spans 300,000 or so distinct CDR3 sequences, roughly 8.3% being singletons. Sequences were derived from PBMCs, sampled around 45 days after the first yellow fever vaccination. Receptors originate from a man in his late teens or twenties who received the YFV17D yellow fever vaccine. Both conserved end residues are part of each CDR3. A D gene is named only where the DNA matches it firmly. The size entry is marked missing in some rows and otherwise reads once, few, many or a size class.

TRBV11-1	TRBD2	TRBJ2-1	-	TGTGCCAGCAGCCCTCCTTTCTTTAGCGGGACCGGGAGCTCCTACAATGAGCAGTTCTTC	CASSPPFFSGTGSSYNEQFF
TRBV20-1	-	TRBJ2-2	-	TGCAGTGCTAGAGATGGGGCGGTCAACACCGGGGAGCTGTTTTTT	CSARDGAVNTGELFF
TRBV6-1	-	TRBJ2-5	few	TGTGCCAGCACCACGGGGGAGACCCAGTACTTC	CASTTGETQYF
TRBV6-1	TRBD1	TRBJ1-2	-	TGTGCCAGCAGGCCGACAGGGGCTTATGGCTACACCTTC	CASRPTGAYGYTF
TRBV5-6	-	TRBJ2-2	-	TGTGCCAGCAGCTTCTCCACCGGGGAGCTGTTTTTT	CASSFSTGELFF
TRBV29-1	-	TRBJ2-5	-	TGCAGCGTTGAGGCACACTTGCAAGAGACCCAGTACTTC	CSVEAHLQETQYF
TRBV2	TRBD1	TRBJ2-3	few	TGTGCCAGCATAAGGGACAGGGGGGGCACAGATACGCAGTATTTT	CASIRDRGGTDTQYF
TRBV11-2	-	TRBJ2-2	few	TGTGCCAGCAGCTTAGAACTTGCGGGGCTCCACACCGGGGAGCTGTTTTTT	CASSLELAGLHTGELFF
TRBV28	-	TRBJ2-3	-	TGTGCCAGCAGTTTTAGCCTACCATATACGCAGTATTTT	CASSFSLPYTQYF
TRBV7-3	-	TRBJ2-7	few	TGTGCCAGCTCCATAGACAGGAACTCCTACGAGCAGTACTTC	CASSIDRNSYEQYF
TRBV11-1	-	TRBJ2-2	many	TGTGCCAGCAGCCGTAGGACAGCCGGGGAGCTGTTTTTT	CASSRRTAGELFF
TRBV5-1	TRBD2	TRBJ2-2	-	TGCGCCAGCAGCTTGATTTCCCAGCGGGGGACCGGGGAGCTGTTTTTT	CASSLISQRGTGELFF
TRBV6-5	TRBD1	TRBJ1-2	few	TGTGCCAGCAGTTACTCGATGGGGCAGGGGGCCTATGGCTACACCTTC	CASSYSMGQGAYGYTF
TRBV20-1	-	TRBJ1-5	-	TGCAGTGCTTGGGGGGGGTATAGCAATCAGCCCCAGCATTTT	CSAWGGYSNQPQHF
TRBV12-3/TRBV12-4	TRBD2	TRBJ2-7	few	TGTGCCAGCACCAGTCCCCGGGACTACAAGTACGAGCAGTACTTC	CASTSPRDYKYEQYF
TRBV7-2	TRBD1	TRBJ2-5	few	TGTGCCAGCAGCTTCGGACAGGGCAGGGGGACCCAGTACTTC	CASSFGQGRGTQYF
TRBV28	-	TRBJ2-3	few	TGTGCCAGTCGGTGGGGGCTCACAGATACGCAGTATTTT	CASRWGLTDTQYF
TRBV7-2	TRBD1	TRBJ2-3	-	TGTGCCAGCAGCTTAGCAGGGGGCTGGGTGGCAGATACGCAGTATTTT	CASSLAGGWVADTQYF
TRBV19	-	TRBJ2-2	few	TGTGCCAGTAGCGATGAGAGGATCACCGGGGAGCTGTTTTTT	CASSDERITGELFF
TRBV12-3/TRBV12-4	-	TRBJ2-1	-	TGTGCCAGCAGTTTAAACACGGGCGGGGACAATGAGCAGTTCTTC	CASSLNTGGDNEQFF
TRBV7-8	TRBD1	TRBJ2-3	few	TGTGCCAGCAGCAATGACGGACAGGACCACCTAACGCAGTATTTT	CASSNDGQDHLTQYF
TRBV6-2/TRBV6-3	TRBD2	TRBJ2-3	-	TGTGCCAGCAGTTACAGCGGGGGGGGGGAACTACTTTTTAGAACAGATACGCAGTATTTT	CASSYSGGGELLFRTDTQYF
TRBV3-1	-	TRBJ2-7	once	TGTGCTGACCGGACATTCGGAAGGGAGCAGTACTTC	CADRTFGREQYF
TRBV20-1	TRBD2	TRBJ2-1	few	TGCAGTGCTAGAGTGGGAGGGTTTTCGGGGAATGAGCAGTTCTTC	CSARVGGFSGNEQFF
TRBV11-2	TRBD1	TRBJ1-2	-	TGTGCCAGCAGAAACTACAGGGGGGAGGGTTATGGCTACACCTTC	CASRNYRGEGYGYTF
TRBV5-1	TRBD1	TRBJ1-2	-	TGCGCCAGCAGCTCAGAGACAGGGGGCGCGTATGGCTACACCTTC	CASSSETGGAYGYTF
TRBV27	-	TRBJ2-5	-	TGTGCCAGCAGTCCCCGGGACAAGGAAGAGACCCAGTACTTC	CASSPRDKEETQYF
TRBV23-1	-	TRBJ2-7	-	TGCGCTCCCCCGGGGACCGAGCAGTACTTC	CAPPGTEQYF
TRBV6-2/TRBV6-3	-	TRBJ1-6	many	TGTGCCAGCAGTTACTCGGGGGCGGACAATTCACCCCTCCACTTT	CASSYSGADNSPLHF
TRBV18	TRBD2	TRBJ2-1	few	TGTGCCAGCTCACCTCTAGCGGCCTACAATGAGCAGTTCTTC	CASSPLAAYNEQFF
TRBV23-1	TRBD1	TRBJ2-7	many	TGCGCCAGCAGATGGGACAGGGGAGATAACTACGAGCAGTACTTC	CASRWDRGDNYEQYF
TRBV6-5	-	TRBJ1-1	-	TGTGCCAGCAGTTATCCGGGACGCCCGAACACTGAAGCTTTCTTT	CASSYPGRPNTEAFF
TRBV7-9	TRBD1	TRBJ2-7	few	TGTGCCAGCAGACGACAGGGCACGACCTCCTACGAGCAGTACTTC	CASRRQGTTSYEQYF
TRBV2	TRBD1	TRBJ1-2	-	TGTGCCAGCAGTGAACGGGTGGCAGGGGGCAGTGGCTACACCTTC	CASSERVAGGSGYTF
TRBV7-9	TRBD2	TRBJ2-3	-	TGTGCCAGCAGCTTACGGACTAGCTACGATACGCAGTATTTT	CASSLRTSYDTQYF
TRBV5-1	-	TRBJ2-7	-	TGCGCCAGCAGCTTGGAGGGACCTGACGGGTTTCGCTACGAGCAGTACTTC	CASSLEGPDGFRYEQYF
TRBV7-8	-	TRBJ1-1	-	TGTGCCAGCAGCTTAGCGGGGGGACAACTGAACACTGAAGCTTTCTTT	CASSLAGGQLNTEAFF
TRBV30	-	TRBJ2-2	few	TGTGCCTGGAGGCCAGGGGTACCGAACACCGGGGAGCTGTTTTTT	CAWRPGVPNTGELFF
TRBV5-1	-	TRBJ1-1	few	TGCGCCAGCAGCGCTAGAGGACGGAACACTGAAGCTTTCTTT	CASSARGRNTEAFF
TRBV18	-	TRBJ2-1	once	TGTGCCAGCTCACCCTCGTCCCGTGAGCAGTTCTTC	CASSPSSREQFF
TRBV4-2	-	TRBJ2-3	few	TGTGCCAGCAGCCCGTTCACACGACGGATGGATAGCACAGATACGCAGTATTTT	CASSPFTRRMDSTDTQYF
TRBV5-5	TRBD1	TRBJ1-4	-	TGTGCCAGCAGCTTGTACAGGGGGCAGGAAAAACTGTTTTTT	CASSLYRGQEKLFF
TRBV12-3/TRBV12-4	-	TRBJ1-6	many	TGTGCCAGCAGTTCCGGGAGTTATAATTCACCCCTCCACTTT	CASSSGSYNSPLHF
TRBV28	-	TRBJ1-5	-	TGTGCCAGCAGTGGGATCGGACAAAACGAATCCGGCCAGCATTTT	CASSGIGQNESGQHF
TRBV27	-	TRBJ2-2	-	TGTGCCAGCAGTTTACGTCAGAGGAACACCGGGGAGCTGTTTTTT	CASSLRQRNTGELFF
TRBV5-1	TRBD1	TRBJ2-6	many	TGCGCCAGCAGCGGTTCGACAGGGTCCGGGGCCAACGTCCTGACTTTC	CASSGSTGSGANVLTF
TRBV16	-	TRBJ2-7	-	TGTGCCAGCAGCCAAAGGATTCAGAATTACGAGCAGTACTTC	CASSQRIQNYEQYF
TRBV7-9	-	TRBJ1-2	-	TGTGCCAGCAGCCCGGAGTTTCCCTATGGCTACACCTTC	CASSPEFPYGYTF
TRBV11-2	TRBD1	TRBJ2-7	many	TGTGCCAGCAGCCGGGGGCAGGGGGCTTACGAGCAGTACTTC	CASSRGQGAYEQYF
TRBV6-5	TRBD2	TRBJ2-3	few	TGTGCCAGCAGTTACTCGATTGCGGGGGAAGGAGATACGCAGTATTTT	CASSYSIAGEGDTQYF
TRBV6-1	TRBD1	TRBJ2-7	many	TGTGCCAGCACCCCGGGACAGGGGGCCTACGAGCAGTACTTC	CASTPGQGAYEQYF
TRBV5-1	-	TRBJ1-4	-	TGCGCCAGCAGCCCACGACACGGCCAGAATGAAAAACTGTTTTTT	CASSPRHGQNEKLFF
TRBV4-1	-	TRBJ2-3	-	TGCGCCAGCAGCCGGACTGGCGGGGAAACAGATACGAAGTATTTT	CASSRTGGETDTKYF
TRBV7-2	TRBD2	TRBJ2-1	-	TGTGCCAGCAGCGCGCCCGGGGGGTTTAATAAAGAGCAGTTCTTC	CASSAPGGFNKEQFF
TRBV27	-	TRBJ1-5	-	TGTGCCAGCAGTACAAACAGGGTAGGCCAGCCCCAGCATTTT	CASSTNRVGQPQHF
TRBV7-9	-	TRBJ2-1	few	TGTGCCAGCAGCTTGACGGAGTCCTCCTACAATGAGCAGTTCTTC	CASSLTESSYNEQFF
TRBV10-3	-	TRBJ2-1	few	TGTGCCATCAACGACGGGGGTTCATACAATGAGCAGTTCTTC	CAINDGGSYNEQFF